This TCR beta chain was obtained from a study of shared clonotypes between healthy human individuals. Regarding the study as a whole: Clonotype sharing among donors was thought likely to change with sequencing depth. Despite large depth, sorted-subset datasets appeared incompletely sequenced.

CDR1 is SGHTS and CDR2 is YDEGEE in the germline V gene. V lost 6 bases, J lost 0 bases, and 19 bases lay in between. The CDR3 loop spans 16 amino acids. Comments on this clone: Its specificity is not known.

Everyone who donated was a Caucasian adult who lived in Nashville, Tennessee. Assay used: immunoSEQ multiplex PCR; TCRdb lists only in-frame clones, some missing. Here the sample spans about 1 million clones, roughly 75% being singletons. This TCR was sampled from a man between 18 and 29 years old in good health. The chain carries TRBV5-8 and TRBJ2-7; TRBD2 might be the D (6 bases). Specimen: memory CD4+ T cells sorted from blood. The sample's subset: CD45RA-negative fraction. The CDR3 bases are TGTGCCAGCACCCTCCGCGGGACGGGCCTCTCCTACGAGCAGTACTTC. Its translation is CASTLRGTGLSYEQYF. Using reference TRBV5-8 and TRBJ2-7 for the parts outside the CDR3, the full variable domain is EAGVTQSPTHLIKTRGQQATLRCSPISGHTSVYWYQQALGLGLQFLLWYDEGEERNRGNFPPRFSGRQFPNYSSELNVNALELEDSALYLCASTLRGTGLSYEQYFGPGTRLTVT.